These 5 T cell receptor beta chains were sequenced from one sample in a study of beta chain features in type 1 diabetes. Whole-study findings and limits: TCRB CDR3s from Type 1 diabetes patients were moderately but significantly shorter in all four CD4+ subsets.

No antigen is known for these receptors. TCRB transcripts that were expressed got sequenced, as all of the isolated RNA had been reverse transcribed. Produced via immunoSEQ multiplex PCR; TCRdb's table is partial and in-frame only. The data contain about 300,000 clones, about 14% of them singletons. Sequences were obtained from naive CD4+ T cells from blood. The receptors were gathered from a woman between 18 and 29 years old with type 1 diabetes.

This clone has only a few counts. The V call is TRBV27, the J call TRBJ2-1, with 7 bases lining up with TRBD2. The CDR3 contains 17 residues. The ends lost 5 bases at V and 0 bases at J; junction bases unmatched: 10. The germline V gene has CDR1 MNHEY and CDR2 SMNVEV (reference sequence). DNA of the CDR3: TGTGCCAGCAGTGCTATACCCGCGGGAGTCTCCTACAATGAGCAGTTCTTC. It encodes CASSAIPAGVSYNEQFF.

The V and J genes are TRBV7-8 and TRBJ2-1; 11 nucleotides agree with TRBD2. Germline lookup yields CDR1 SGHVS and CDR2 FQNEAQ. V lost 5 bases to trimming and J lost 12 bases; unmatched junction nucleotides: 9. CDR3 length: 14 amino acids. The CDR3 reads CASSPFTGTSGQFF. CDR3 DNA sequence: TGTGCCAGCAGCCCCTTCACGGGGACTAGCGGGCAGTTCTTC.

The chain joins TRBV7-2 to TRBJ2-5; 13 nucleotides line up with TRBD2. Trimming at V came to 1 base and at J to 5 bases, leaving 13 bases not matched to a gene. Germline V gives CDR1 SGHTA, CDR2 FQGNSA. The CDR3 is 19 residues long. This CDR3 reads CASSLDARRLAGGWETQYF. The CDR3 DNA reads TGTGCCAGCAGCTTAGATGCCCGCCGACTAGCGGGAGGATGGGAGACCCAGTACTTC.

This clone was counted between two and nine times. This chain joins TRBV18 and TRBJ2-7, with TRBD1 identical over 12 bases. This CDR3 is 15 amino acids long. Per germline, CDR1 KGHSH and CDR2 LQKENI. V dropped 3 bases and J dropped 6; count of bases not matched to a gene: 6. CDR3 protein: CASSPGTGGLGEQYV. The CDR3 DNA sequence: TGTGCCAGCTCACCCGGGACAGGGGGCTTGGGCGAGCAGTACGTC.

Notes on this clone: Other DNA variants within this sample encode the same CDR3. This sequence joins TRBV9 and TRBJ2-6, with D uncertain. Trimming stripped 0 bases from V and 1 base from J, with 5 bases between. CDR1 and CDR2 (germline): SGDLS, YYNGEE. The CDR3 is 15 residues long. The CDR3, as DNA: TGTGCCAGCAGCGTAGGAGGATCTGGGGCCAACGTCCTGACTTTC. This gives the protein CASSVGGSGANVLTF.